These T cell receptor beta chains were read from a single sample in a study of cytomegalovirus exposure and HLA in healthy donors. Here immunoSEQ multiplex PCR was the method, and the copy in TCRdb shows in-frame clones only, minus some. The table has over 150,000 clones, 82% seen once. The material sequenced was PBMCs. Every receptor here comes from a girl aged 2 to 10 in good health and CMV-seropositive. The CDR3 runs from the conserved cysteine through the conserved F or W. The order of the fields is D gene, V gene, J gene, CDR3 protein. D genes are given only for firm matches.

TRBD2	TRBV29-1	TRBJ2-1	CSVYDQRDVNEQFF
TRBD2	TRBV10-3	TRBJ2-1	CAISLFTSGKGNEQFF
-	TRBV7-9	TRBJ2-2	CASSQNQAPTGELFF
-	TRBV4-1	TRBJ2-1	CASRNQYNEQFF
-	TRBV7-9	TRBJ2-3	CASSPPRGDTQYF
-	TRBV7-9	TRBJ2-7	CASGPPWWQGCCEQYF
-	TRBV2	TRBJ2-7	CASNGLLYEQYF
-	TRBV10-3	TRBJ2-1	CAIGGYLTRSGNEQFF
-	TRBV4-1	TRBJ1-5	CASSQLQGTFGKPQHF
-	TRBV2	TRBJ1-4	CASRRPGTNEKLFF
-	TRBV7-6	TRBJ1-1	CASSLGGGTEAFF
TRBD1	TRBV5-1	TRBJ1-1	CASSWTGGEFTEAFF
-	TRBV29-1	TRBJ1-1	CSARRGATEAFF
-	TRBV18	TRBJ1-5	CASSPPQAGQLYF
-	TRBV5-1	TRBJ1-1	CASSLGGEDRNREAFF
TRBD2	TRBV5-1	TRBJ2-7	CASSSGTSGRVSEPYEQYF
-	TRBV6-5	TRBJ2-3	CASSYRGEPDTQYF
-	TRBV6-5	TRBJ1-5	CASSYARDQPQHF
-	TRBV5-4	TRBJ1-2	CASSLAEYGYTF
-	TRBV2	TRBJ2-2	CASTLNTGELFF